Described below is a single T cell receptor (beta chain) sequence and its context. This clone was counted at least ten times. Its antigen has not been determined. The CDR3 extends 3 residues past the end of the read, so its final part is completed from the germline J gene. The sample is drawn from a study of T cell clonality in common variable immunodeficiency (dated by TCRdb to the mid-2010s). General findings and caveats noted by the study authors: Correlations between repertoire features and clinical complications were limited by patient heterogeneity within the CVID cohort. The authors noted that sequencing repertoires of T cell subpopulations would be needed to clarify what caused the increased clonality in CVID. Although equal DNA input was used, an average of approximately 82,000 unique sequences per sample was obtained for controls, compared with about 31,547 for CVID samples. Increased TCRbeta clonality was found in CVID subjects compared with healthy controls (t-test p = 0.018), with the increase being most characteristic of about a third of subjects. CVID subjects shared fewer TCRbeta clones with each other than healthy controls did (p < 0.0001). Reportedly, TCRbeta sequences from CVID had fewer deletions and N-nucleotide insertions, and highly modified clones with 13 or more V deletions were absent from CVID.

Most of the CVID patients and most of the healthy controls were of Caucasian heritage. Heparinized peripheral whole blood samples of about 5 to 8 ml were collected from each donor. Genomic DNA from adults with common variable immune deficiency (CVID) and from healthy adult controls was the source for sequencing TCRbeta CDR3 repertoires. The control group was made up of some 22 healthy adult volunteers (roughly ten male and approximately twelve female) whose ages ranged from roughly 23 to 70 years, with a mean age of about 35. To isolate peripheral blood mononuclear cells, diluted blood was subjected to density centrifugation over Hypaque 1077 or Ficoll-Paque. Genomic DNA was obtained from unsorted mononuclear cells through either Qiagen column purification or a centrifugation-based method. For CDR1 and CDR2, the germline V gene (reference sequence) lists SEHNR and FQNEAQ. From cysteine to phenylalanine, the CDR3 is 15 amino acids long. The CDR3 was read in part: 36 bases, with the frame set at base 1. V lost 4 bases and J lost 5 bases; the stretch between them is 18 bases long.

CVID samples and control samples contributed equivalent amounts of genomic DNA as sequencing input. For every sample, a 60 bp segment covering the rearranged TCRbeta CDR3 region was amplified and then sequenced. The immunoSEQ assay, a bias-corrected multiplex PCR with high-throughput sequencing, was employed for TCRbeta amplification. The published analysis was carried out like this. Every unique nucleotide sequence counted as a clone and was annotated with V, D and J genes, copy number and frequency. Sequences were labeled productive if in frame, and non-productive if out of frame or containing stop codons. As previously described, clonality was computed from Shannon's entropy. The predicted amino acid sequences of productive clones were used to derive the mean CDR3 Kyte-Doolittle hydropathy. Hierarchical clustering of scaled V gene usage was performed with the R hclust function using Manhattan distance and complete linkage. Clone sharing by CDR3 amino acid sequence was assessed by resampling 12 repertoires per group over 100 rounds. The repertoires were screened for more than 55 published EBV-specific TCRbeta sequences and roughly 240 published CMV-specific TCRbeta sequences. A couple of CVID samples yielding fewer than 10,000 sequences were excluded from analysis, leaving fewer than 50 CVID repertoires. TCRdb carries this immuneACCESS record with in-frame sequences only. Its versions omit some clonotypes, under half of them owing to an unresolved V gene in the studies checked, with the rest unexplained. From that table come the V and J calls and clone size; the DNA was used to work out D and trimming. The sample records approximately 46,000 clones, none occurring a single time. The ten largest account for about 5.9% of the sample.

In this chain, TRBV7-9 is recombined with TRBJ2-7; TRBD2 is possibly the D segment (5 matching bases). What was sequenced was peripheral blood mononuclear cells. This sequence was found in a person between 18 and 75 years old in good health. CDR3 region: CASSSDNGRGNEQYF. The DNA read from the CDR3 is TGTGCCAGCAGCTCCGATAACGGTCGGGGTAACGAG.